This record concerns one T cell receptor beta chain sequence. Its antigen is not known. The data originate from a study of OX40 agonist ivuxolimab in advanced cancers. Whole-study findings and limits: Relative to CD4+, CD8+ T cells held more expanded clones on average. Nonresponders, in some cases, also had low normalized T-cell clonal expansion.

Some clones are missing from TCRdb's copy, which holds only in-frame ones; the method was immunoSEQ multiplex PCR. Of 56,000 or so clones listed, around four fifths were seen once; the top ten hold 3% to 4.5%. The CDR3 is 14 amino acids. This chain links TRBV21-1 with TRBJ2-7; the table's D call of TRBD2 was not tested on the DNA. TRBV21-1 has pseudogene status. The clonotype comes from an adult with an advanced solid tumor such as melanoma, head and neck, liver or kidney cancer. The sequences come from CD4+ or CD8+ T cells sorted from blood, collected in a trial of the OX40 agonist ivuxolimab. CDR3 nucleotides: TGTGCCAGCCACCGCGGGGGACCCTCCTACGAGCAGTACTTC. Encoded protein: CASHRGGPSYEQYF.